This TCR beta chain was identified in a study of radiotherapy plus CTLA-4 blockade in lung cancer. Study-level points and caveats: Blood-borne expansion of tumor-derived TCR clones followed radiotherapy plus ipilimumab.

Points on this clone: Its antigen remains unidentified.

This CDR3 comprises 14 residues. Germline lookup yields CDR1 SNHLY and CDR2 FYNNEI. Trimming took 6 bases from V and 3 from J; bases not matched to a gene: 4. Libraries were prepared by immunoSEQ multiplex PCR; TCRdb keeps only in-frame clonotypes and omits some of them. This table has tens of thousands of clones, approximately 79% appearing once. The chain has TRBV2 and TRBJ2-3; 9 positions agree with TRBD1. The clonotype comes from a human donor with non-small cell lung cancer who had a complete response to radiotherapy plus ipilimumab. The input for sequencing was peripheral blood, taken from a patient treated with radiotherapy plus ipilimumab. For the CDR3, the DNA is TGTGCCAGCAGCCCACAGGGGGCTACAGATACGCAGTATTTT. Its protein is CASSPQGATDTQYF.